The clone carrying this T cell receptor beta chain came up a few times. MiXCR, run by TCRdb on the RT-PCR reads, gives a single entry per CDR3 protein. Here the sample spans about a million distinct CDR3 sequences, roughly 18% being singletons. CDR1 DFQATT and CDR2 SNEGSKA come from the germline V gene (reference sequence). V lost 2 bases, J lost 1 base, and 14 bases lay in between. The CDR3 loop spans 15 amino acids. This record comes from a study of patients and donors after allogeneic stem cell transplantation. The sequenced sample consisted of blood, either unsorted or a sorted T cell fraction (not recorded which). The clonotype was recovered from a human donor who was either an allogeneic HSCT recipient or a stem cell or donor lymphocyte infusion donor (not recorded which). It is not recorded whose cells these are; they may come from a transplant donor. This chain connects TRBV20-1 to TRBJ2-5; D gene uncertain. The CDR3 DNA is TGCAGTGCTAGATCGACCCGGGCCCCCCAAGAGACCCAGTACTTC. Translated: CSARSTRAPQETQYF.